One sample yielded the 26 T cell receptor beta chains listed below, sequenced in a study of T cell repertoires in cytomegalovirus infection. TCRdb re-called the reads with MiXCR, one entry per CDR3 protein. The table has 450,000 to 550,000 distinct CDR3 sequences, approximately 15% seen once; the top ten hold 24%. Specimen: CD8+ T cells from PBMCs. These receptors were collected from a human donor in good health (CMV status not recorded). Some clones in this sample may be carry-over from other donors' samples.

On this clonotype: A read error is possible here, since a much larger clone lies one base away. The conserved closing phenylalanine or tryptophan is absent in this CDR3, likely reflecting a read error. The chain employs TRBV7-2 and TRBJ1-2; D possibly corresponds to TRBD1 (5 bases). In germline, CDR1 is SGHTA, CDR2 FQGNSA. This CDR3 is 16 amino acids long. The V end was cut by 1 base, the J end by 0 bases, with 12 bases between. The CDR3 region has the DNA TGTGCCAGCAGCTTAGGAAGGGGTTCATCTAACTATGGCTACACCCTC. Encoded protein: CASSLGRGSSNYGYTL.

This clonotype was seen ten or more times. The chain uses TRBV7-9 and TRBJ1-1; tentatively, D is TRBD1 (5 bases). The CDR3 has 15 amino acids. Trimming took 3 bases from V and 10 from J, leaving 21 bases between them. Germline V lookup: CDR1 SEHNR, CDR2 FQNEAQ (reference sequence). The CDR3 loop reads CASSLVTDTAFGAFF. The CDR3 coding sequence is TGTGCCAGCAGCTTGGTGACAGACACTGCGTTCGGAGCTTTCTTT.

This clonotype was seen many times. This chain connects TRBV6-1 to TRBJ2-5; D perhaps matches TRBD2 (5 bases). Germline CDR1 and CDR2: MNHNS and SASEGT. Trimming pared 4 bases from V and 4 bases from J, leaving 16 bases between. The CDR3 is 15 residues long. The CDR3 here is CASSARTATPETQYF. The CDR3 DNA follows: TGTGCCAGCAGTGCCCGGACTGCTACCCCAGAGACCCAGTACTTC.

The rearrangement joins TRBV9 to TRBJ1-6; D is unclear. Trimming removed 4 bases at V and 6 bases at J, with 11 bases between. The CDR3 length is 14 residues. Germline-derived CDR1 and CDR2 are SGDLS and YYNGEE. The CDR3 sequence: CASSSDGFNSPLHF. Here the CDR3 DNA reads TGTGCCAGCAGCTCGGACGGATTTAATTCACCCCTCCACTTT.

With respect to this clonotype: A much larger clone lies a single base off, so this may be a read error. The conserved closing phenylalanine or tryptophan is absent in this CDR3, likely reflecting a read error. The CDR3 nucleotides are TGTGCCAGCAGCCCGGAGGTAGCGGGAGAGAGCTCCTACGAGCAGTACTTA. This translates into CASSPEVAGESSYEQYL. V and J are TRBV7-6 and TRBJ2-7, with 9 bases matching TRBD2. The CDR3 has 17 amino acids. Germline V gene lookup returns CDR1 SGHVS and CDR2 FNYEAQ. With V trimmed by 5 bases and J by 0 bases, 11 bases remained unmatched.

J is TRBJ2-3 and V is TRBV28, with unresolved D. The V gene lost 4 bases and the J gene lost 2 bases, with 10 bases spanning the gap. CDR3 length: 14 residues. Germline-derived CDR1 and CDR2 are MDHEN and SYDVKM. The CDR3: CASSYRNFTDTQYF. The CDR3 nucleotides are TGTGCCAGCAGTTACCGGAACTTCACAGATACGCAGTATTTT. Full variable domain (rest looked up from reference TRBV28 and TRBJ2-3): DVKVTQSSRYLVKRTGEKVFLECVQDMDHENMFWYRQDPGLGLRLIYFSYDVKMKEKGDIPEGYSVSREKKERFSLILESASTNQTSMYLCASSYRNFTDTQYFGPGTRLTVL.

This clonotype was counted a few times. This chain links TRBV29-1 with TRBJ2-3; 9 bases are a match to TRBD1. The germline gives CDR1 SQVTM, CDR2 ANQGSEA. With 6 bases clipped from V and 8 bases from J, the junction kept 24 bases outside the gene matches. The CDR3 extends over 18 amino acids. The CDR3 nucleotides are TGCAGCGTGGAATTACCTTTGGGACAGGGAATACAAGATGGTACGCAGTATTTT. It specifies CSVELPLGQGIQDGTQYF.

This clonotype was recorded many times. V gene TRBV12-3 or TRBV12-4 combines with J gene TRBJ2-2, with 8 bases identical to TRBD2. Unmatched junction bases numbered 20, after V lost 6 bases and J lost 5 bases. This CDR3 has 19 amino acids. In nucleotides, the CDR3 is TGTGCCAGCAGCTATCCCGAGGAGCGGGAGAGTAAGGGGACCGGGGAGCTGTTTTTT. It encodes CASSYPEERESKGTGELFF.

This clonotype was recorded a few times. The chain recombines TRBV19 with TRBJ2-2, with D unclear. Germline values: CDR1 LNHDA, CDR2 SQIVND (reference sequence). This CDR3 has 12 residues. V gave up 11 bases and J gave up 4 bases, with 11 bases separating them. The CDR3 coding sequence is TGTGCCTCGAAAAAAGTCACCGGGGAGCTGTTTTTT. Protein sequence: CASKKVTGELFF.

This clonotype was observed at least ten times. The chain combines TRBV7-2 with TRBJ2-2; the match to TRBD2 covers 10 bases. CDR1 is SGHTA, CDR2 FQGNSA, per germline. V lost 1 base and J lost 7; bases outside the gene matches: 6. The CDR3 sequence is 16 residues long. CDR3 in amino acids: CASSLVLAGEDGELFF. The CDR3 DNA is TGTGCCAGCAGCTTAGTTCTAGCGGGAGAGGACGGGGAGCTGTTTTTT.

Points on this clonotype: One end of the junction fails to match germline, which may point to a read error. The chain couples TRBV7-6 to TRBJ1-5; D gene unclear. This CDR3 region has 14 residues. Germline CDR1 SGHVS, CDR2 FNYEAQ. The CDR3 spells CASNLSQFSKPQHF. The CDR3 DNA is TGTGCCAGCAACTTAAGCCAGTTCAGTAAGCCCCAGCATTTT.

This clonotype has only a few counts. The CDR3 DNA sequence: TGTGCCAGCAGTGGTCTTGACAGGGCCTACACTGAAGCTTTCTTT. This codes for CASSGLDRAYTEAFF. The chain carries TRBV2 and TRBJ1-1; 7 bases align to TRBD1. The CDR3 is 15 residues long. V shed 4 bases and J 3 bases; nucleotides not matched to a gene: 8. Germline V gives CDR1 SNHLY, CDR2 FYNNEI.

This clonotype showed up just a few times. This sequence may be a read error, since a much larger clone differs from it by one base. The rearrangement joins TRBV27 to TRBJ2-1; no clear D gene. Trimming shortened V by 3 bases and J by 5 bases, and 2 bases separated the two germline ends. Germline CDR1 and CDR2: MNHEY and SMNVEV (reference sequence). The CDR3 totals 11 residues. CDR3 nucleotide sequence: TGTGCCAGCAGTTTTCACAATGAGCAGTTCTTC. Encoded protein: CASSFHNEQFF.

On this clonotype: A single base separates this from a much larger clone, so it may be a read error. The chain is built from TRBV28 and TRBJ1-1; D is unresolved. The CDR3 length is 14 residues. Germline V gene lookup returns CDR1 MDHEN and CDR2 SYDVKM. CDR3: CAGSLFLHGLEAFF. CDR3 DNA sequence: TGTGCCGGCAGTTTATTCTTACACGGCCTCGAAGCTTTCTTT.

This clonotype was observed at least ten times. The chain carries TRBV11-2 and TRBJ2-2; D possibly corresponds to TRBD2 (5 bases). The V end was cut by 9 bases, the J end by 4 bases, with 15 bases between. The CDR3 loop spans 14 amino acids. Looked up from germline, CDR1 is SGHAT and CDR2 is FQNNGV. CDR3 loop: CASFAGEVTGELFF. CDR3 coding DNA: TGTGCCAGTTTCGCCGGGGAAGTCACCGGGGAGCTGTTTTTT.

This clonotype was picked up many times. The chain combines TRBV7-2 with TRBJ2-1; 7 nucleotides match TRBD2. The junction had 8 bases not matched to a gene; V was cut back by 2 bases and J by 7 bases. The CDR3 extends over 15 amino acids. CDR1 is SGHTA and CDR2 is FQGNSA in the germline V gene. The CDR3 sequence is CASSLRGVGRNEQFF. The CDR3 region has the DNA TGTGCCAGCAGCTTACGGGGGGTAGGGCGTAATGAGCAGTTCTTC.

The chain is built from TRBV6-5 and TRBJ2-3; 10 nucleotides agree with TRBD2. Looked up from germline, CDR1 is MNHEY and CDR2 is SVGAGI. Germline trimming cut 6 bases from V and 2 bases from J; bases unmatched to any gene: 11. The CDR3 totals 17 residues. Here the CDR3 reads CASRPLGTSAFTDTQYF. The CDR3 region has the DNA TGTGCCAGCAGACCGCTTGGGACTAGCGCGTTCACAGATACGCAGTATTTT.

This clonotype has ten or more counts. The rearrangement links TRBV4-1 to TRBJ1-5; the D gene is possibly TRBD1 (6 bases). Germline V gene lookup returns CDR1 MGHRA and CDR2 YSYEKL. CDR3 length: 15 amino acids. V lost 0 bases to trimming and J lost 3 bases, with 9 bases between them. The CDR3: CASSQDGGSNQPQHF. CDR3 DNA: TGCGCCAGCAGCCAAGACGGGGGCTCCAATCAGCCCCAGCATTTT.

This clonotype was recorded at least ten times. The J gene is TRBJ1-1, the V gene TRBV7-8; D remains unclear. Trimming took 4 bases from V and 3 from J, leaving 12 bases between them. In germline, CDR1 is SGHVS, CDR2 FQNEAQ. The CDR3 is 14 amino acids. CDR3 bases: TGTGCCAGCAGCTACTTCTCCCTGGACACTGAAGCTTTCTTT. Amino acid sequence: CASSYFSLDTEAFF.

This clonotype has at least ten counts. The rearrangement joins TRBV6-5 to TRBJ1-2; D gene ambiguous. This CDR3 contains 13 residues. CDR1 is MNHEY and CDR2 is SVGAGI in the germline V gene. V lost 6 bases, J lost 6 bases, and 14 bases lay in between. This CDR3 is CASSLGILDGYTF. The CDR3 coding sequence is TGTGCCAGCAGCCTAGGAATTCTGGATGGCTACACCTTC.

This clonotype was picked up a small number of times. This chain links TRBV19 with TRBJ1-1; 7 bases agree with TRBD1. The CDR3 is 11 residues long. From germline, CDR1 is LNHDA and CDR2 SQIVND (reference sequence). Trimming took 7 bases from V and 12 from J; bases not matched to a gene: 8. CDR3 residues: CASILDRDSFF. The DNA of the CDR3 is TGTGCCAGTATCCTAGACAGGGACTCTTTCTTT.

The V gene is TRBV4-1, the J gene TRBJ2-1; TRBD2 matches at 9 bases. The CDR3 totals 17 residues. Germline V CDR1 and CDR2: MGHRA, YSYEKL. V shed 0 bases, J shed 3 bases, and the junction held 6 bases outside the gene matches. In DNA form, the CDR3 reads TGCGCCAGCAGCCAAGAATCAGGACTAGCGCTCTACAATGAGCAGTTCTTC. Its protein product is CASSQESGLALYNEQFF.

Worth noting for this clonotype: Since a much larger clone is just one base distant, this may be a read error. V gene TRBV2 combines with J gene TRBJ2-1; TRBD1 might be the D (5 bases). The CDR3 is 12 residues long. Germline values: CDR1 SNHLY, CDR2 FYNNEI. V was shortened by 8 bases and J by 12 bases, with 17 bases between the two germline ends. The CDR3 region has the DNA TGTGCCAGCTTGACTTCAGGGAACGTGCAGTTCTTC. It translates to CASLTSGNVQFF.

J is TRBJ2-3 and V is TRBV6-2 or TRBV6-3; D tentatively reads TRBD1 or TRBD2 (5 bases each). Trimming took off 11 bases at V and 5 bases at J, with 20 bases between the two ends. Germline V gene data show CDR1 as MNHEY and CDR2 as SVGEGT. The CDR3 is 14 amino acids. The CDR3 region is CADWMGEGGDTQYF. The CDR3 bases are TGTGCCGACTGGATGGGGGAAGGCGGAGATACGCAGTATTTT.

This clonotype was found a few times. The rearrangement joins TRBV28 to TRBJ2-1; D unclear. This CDR3 is built from 13 residues. The germline V gene has CDR1 MDHEN and CDR2 SYDVKM. The V and J ends lost 6 bases and 0 bases respectively, with 6 bases between them. The CDR3 region is CASRSLSYNEQFF. The CDR3 nucleotides read TGTGCCAGCAGGAGCCTCTCCTACAATGAGCAGTTCTTC.

The chain carries TRBV24-1 and TRBJ2-7; D is uncertain. V lost 7 bases and J 3 bases, leaving 12 bases between the germline ends. From germline, CDR1 is KGHDR and CDR2 SFDVKD. The CDR3 is 13 amino acids. This CDR3 reads CATSDNSYYEQYF. As DNA, the CDR3 is TGTGCCACCAGCGACAACAGTTACTACGAGCAGTACTTC.